The entry below gives a single TCR beta chain sequence along with its context. What this receptor recognizes is not known. Base qualities are missing; no much larger clone stands one base away. The record originates from a study of glioma-infiltrating T cells after dendritic cell vaccination listed by TCRdb under 2016. About the full investigation: The cohort comprised around 15 glioblastoma patients from Phase I and II dendritic cell vaccination trials, 9 newly diagnosed and 6 with recurrent disease. Patients received autologous tumor lysate-pulsed dendritic cell vaccination between about 2002 and 2012. TCR sequencing metrics, including TIL content and tumor-blood repertoire overlap, were correlated with survival after dendritic cell vaccination. In glioblastoma patients vaccinated with dendritic cells, deep sequencing of TCR beta CDR3 regions served to measure the amount of tumor-infiltrating lymphocytes and to compare repertoires between tumor and blood. The vaccine was prepared from monocyte-derived dendritic cells that were cultured for about 7 days with IL-4 and GM-CSF and then pulsed overnight with autologous tumor lysate. Patients received three intradermal dendritic cell vaccine injections at biweekly intervals in the arm below the axilla. Results and caveats for the whole study, not just this receptor: The three-group TCR overlap response model was described as speculative and requiring prospective validation. TCR clonality showed no direct relationship with survival, which suggests that a diverse polyclonal response may matter. After dendritic cell vaccination, a higher estimated pretreatment TIL content predicted longer time to progression and overall survival. The cohort was small and heterogeneous, with few patients having full blood and tumor sets and even fewer initial-recurrent tumor pairs.

Using the immunoSEQ assay, TCRB CDR3 regions were amplified from 2 micrograms of genomic DNA, or from all available DNA when less than that was on hand. The multiplex PCR relied on 60 forward primers for TCR V beta segments and 13 reverse primers for J beta segments. Synthetic control templates were spiked into each sample at limiting dilution to estimate reads per starting template. Reads of 87 bp were generated by sequencing on the Illumina HiSeq System. Processing in the source paper ran as follows. PCR and sequencing errors were removed by merging closely related sequences with a nearest neighbor algorithm. TCR overlap was measured as the percentage of unique tumor TCR beta sequences that were also present in the peripheral blood of the same patient. TCRdb's version of the immuneACCESS table is confined to in-frame rearrangements and falls short of the full clone set. An unresolved V gene accounts for under half of the shortfall where checked; the remainder is of unknown origin. V, J and clone size are those of that table, while D and trimming were read from the DNA. A total of 100,000 or so clones appear in this sample, 85% to 90% of them only once. The ten largest clonotypes hold 2.5% to 3.5% of the sample.

The time point label, read with the paper, signifies: after dendritic cell vaccination, including at tumor progression/relapse. Patients were selected on the basis of adequate residual fresh-frozen tumor tissue and more than two years of available survival data. An isocitrate dehydrogenase mutation was not carried by any of the glioblastoma patients, although molecular status was otherwise variable. PBMC were collected before vaccination, two weeks after the third vaccination, and at tumor progression when it occurred. The Qiagen DNeasy Blood extraction Kit was used to extract genomic DNA. The germline V gene specifies KGHSH as CDR1 and LQKENI as CDR2. The CDR3 contains 15 residues, cysteine and phenylalanine counted. Just the 45-base CDR3 DNA is kept, in frame starting at base 1. V is cut by 0 bases and J by 7 bases, and the space between the germline ends is 16 bases.

The material was blood, obtained after dendritic cell vaccination. This TCR was sampled from a human donor with glioblastoma. The sequence links TRBV18 to TRBJ2-7, with the identity of the D gene unclear. The CDR3 sequence is CASSPPAPRPPEQYF. At the DNA level, the sequence is TGTGCCAGCTCACCACCGGCCCCTCGTCCACCTGAGCAGTACTTC. Full variable domain (CDR3 extended with the reference TRBV18 and TRBJ2-7 proteins): NAGVMQNPRHLVRRRGQEARLRCSPMKGHSHVYWYRQLPEEGLKFMVYLQKENIIDESGMPKERFSAEFPKEGPSILRIQQVVRGDSAAYFCASSPPAPRPPEQYFGPGTRLTVT.